This TCR beta chain was captured by sequencing in a study of OX40 agonist ivuxolimab in advanced cancers. Only in-frame clones appear in the TCRdb table, and some are missing; sequencing was by immunoSEQ multiplex PCR. This repertoire shows some 94,000 clones, more than 90% found once; its top ten account for around 3.4%. The clonotype was recovered from an adult with an advanced solid tumor such as melanoma, head and neck, liver or kidney cancer. Sequences were derived from CD4+ or CD8+ T cells sorted from blood, sampled in a trial of the OX40 agonist ivuxolimab.

This CDR3 reads CASSLSRGRNSPLHF. The CDR3 DNA reads as TGTGCCAGCAGTTTATCGCGGGGAAGAAATTCACCCCTCCACTTT. The chain combines TRBV27 with TRBJ1-6; no clear D gene. V was pared by 0 bases and J by 7 bases, with 10 bases between. The germline gives CDR1 MNHEY, CDR2 SMNVEV (reference sequence). The CDR3 contains 15 residues.